Below, 19 T cell receptor beta chains from the same sample are listed, as sequenced in a study of cytomegalovirus exposure and HLA in healthy donors (TCRdb year 2017). To prepare the library, the immunoSEQ multiplex PCR assay was applied. The multiplex PCR relied on a mix of 60 forward primers for TCR Vbeta segments and 13 reverse primers for TCR Jbeta segments. TCRdb took over this immuneACCESS table, retaining in-frame rearrangements with V and J assigned. Such tables are incomplete; in checked studies, under half of the missing clones stem from an unresolved V gene, and the remainder is unexplained. Counted in this sample were over 110,000 clones; around 80% of them appeared once. The ten most abundant clones make up 2.5% to 3% of the sample. Sequenced input: PBMCs. The receptors originated from a female donor in good health and CMV-seronegative.

The chain is built from TRBV7-2 and TRBJ2-7, with unresolved D. Trimming removed 3 bases at V and 1 base at J, with 7 bases between. From germline, CDR1 is SGHTA and CDR2 FQGNSA. This CDR3 comprises 13 residues. CDR3 amino acids: CASSFVSSYEQYF. CDR3 DNA sequence: TGTGCCAGCAGCTTTGTCTCGTCCTACGAGCAGTACTTC.

This chain joins TRBV6-1 and TRBJ1-2, with D unresolved. V dropped 1 base and J dropped 7 bases, with 16 bases sitting between them. The CDR3 runs 15 residues. Germline loops: CDR1 MNHNS, CDR2 SASEGT. CDR3 in amino acids: CASSEVRYLPSGYTF. The CDR3 nucleotides are TGTGCCAGCAGTGAAGTGCGGTATCTTCCAAGTGGCTACACCTTC.

The chain couples TRBV7-9 to TRBJ2-1; TRBD1 is a possible D gene (5 bases). V was trimmed by 1 base and J by 4 bases, leaving 17 bases between them. Germline assignment: CDR1 SEHNR and CDR2 FQNEAQ (reference sequence). The CDR3 contains 17 residues. In DNA form, the CDR3 reads TGTGCCAGCAGCTTAGGCTCTAGGGGCAGATATTACAATGAGCAGTTCTTC. Amino acid sequence: CASSLGSRGRYYNEQFF.

The rearrangement uses TRBV28 and TRBJ1-1; maybe TRBD1 (6 bases). Germline loops: CDR1 MDHEN, CDR2 SYDVKM. There are 14 residues in the CDR3. V lost 4 bases and J 2 bases, leaving 11 bases between the germline ends. CDR3: CASSWGGPNTEAFF. The CDR3 coding sequence is TGTGCCAGCAGTTGGGGGGGCCCAAACACTGAAGCTTTCTTT.

The chain has TRBV19 and TRBJ1-1; unclear D gene. The germline CDR1 and CDR2 sequences are LNHDA and SQIVND (reference sequence). V was clipped by 1 base and J by 6 bases, with 6 bases between them. The length of the CDR3 is 12 residues. The CDR3 DNA follows: TGTGCCAGTAGTATAGGAGTGGCTGAAGCTTTCTTT. Protein product: CASSIGVAEAFF.

The genes are TRBV19 and TRBJ1-6, with D possibly TRBD1 on 6 matching bases. V gave up 7 bases and J gave up 3 bases, with 16 bases separating them. The germline V gene encodes CDR1 LNHDA and CDR2 SQIVND (reference sequence). The CDR3 totals 16 residues. CDR3 bases: TGTGCCAGTAACGGCCCGGGAGGGGGCTATAATTCACCCCTCCACTTT. Amino acids: CASNGPGGGYNSPLHF.

V is TRBV4-1 and J is TRBJ2-2, with D perhaps matching TRBD2 (5 bases). This CDR3 has 16 amino acids. Trimming shortened V by 1 base and J by 4 bases, and 13 bases separated the two germline ends. Germline V gives CDR1 MGHRA, CDR2 YSYEKL. The CDR3 DNA reads as TGCGCCAGCAGCCAAGCAACTAGTCGGGGCACCGGGGAGCTGTTTTTT. It translates to CASSQATSRGTGELFF.

The J gene is TRBJ1-3, the V gene TRBV10-3; D not resolved. The CDR3 extends over 16 amino acids. CDR1 is ENHRY and CDR2 is SYGVKD in the germline V gene. V lost 0 bases to trimming and J lost 0 bases, with 9 bases between them. The chain's CDR3 is CAISESHSSSGNTIYF. The CDR3 region has the DNA TGTGCCATCAGTGAGTCTCACTCGTCCTCTGGAAACACCATATATTTT.

This chain connects TRBV5-1 to TRBJ1-6; the D gene is possibly TRBD1 (5 bases). V was cut by 3 bases and J by 5 bases, with 15 bases left in between. This CDR3 has 16 residues. The V gene's germline CDR1 is SGHRS and CDR2 YFSETQ. The CDR3: CASSSSSGANNSPLHF. The CDR3 nucleotides are TGCGCCAGCAGCTCCAGCAGCGGGGCAAATAATTCACCCCTCCACTTT. Variable domain in full (rest from reference TRBV5-1 and TRBJ1-6): KAGVTQTPRYLIKTRGQQVTLSCSPISGHRSVSWYQQTPGQGLQFLFEYFSETQRNKGNFPGRFSGRQFSNSRSEMNVSTLELGDSALYLCASSSSSGANNSPLHFGNGTRLTVT.

The chain links TRBV7-2 to TRBJ1-2; 10 bases align to TRBD1. There are 18 residues in the CDR3. After removal of 1 base from V and 4 bases from J, the junction contained 12 bases not matched to a gene. Germline CDR1 reads SGHTA; CDR2 reads FQGNSA. The CDR3 is CASSLDGSPDRGIYGYTF. CDR3 bases: TGTGCCAGCAGCTTAGATGGGTCTCCGGACAGGGGGATCTATGGCTACACCTTC. Combining the CDR3 with reference TRBV7-2 and TRBJ1-2 gives the whole variable domain GAGVSQSPSNKVTEKGKDVELRCDPISGHTALYWYRQSLGQGLEFLIYFQGNSAPDKSGLPSDRFSAERTGGSVSTLTIQRTQQEDSAVYLCASSLDGSPDRGIYGYTFGSGTRLTVV.

The chain couples TRBV4-3 to TRBJ2-1; TRBD2 might be the D (5 bases). This CDR3 comprises 14 residues. V lost 0 bases to trimming and J lost 7 bases, with 10 bases between them. CDR1 and CDR2 from the germline V gene are LGHNA and YSLEER. CDR3 nucleotides: TGCGCCAGCAGCCAAGAATTGGGGAGAAATGAGCAGTTCTTC. Its translation: CASSQELGRNEQFF.

The chain joins TRBV10-3 to TRBJ2-2; a weak D match, TRBD2 (7 bases). This CDR3 has 19 amino acids. Trimming took 5 bases from V and 0 from J, leaving 22 bases between them. Germline lookup yields CDR1 ENHRY and CDR2 SYGVKD. CDR3 region: CAISYRGGGSNANTGELFF. The CDR3 DNA is TGTGCCATCAGTTACCGGGGAGGGGGGTCCAACGCGAACACCGGGGAGCTGTTTTTT.

This chain joins TRBV6-5 and TRBJ1-2; D gene unclear. V was shortened by 6 bases and J by 7 bases, with 18 bases between the two germline ends. There are 14 residues in the CDR3. CDR1 and CDR2 (germline): MNHEY, SVGAGI. This chain's CDR3 is CASSRGEGSFGYTF. The DNA of the CDR3 is TGTGCCAGCAGCCGTGGGGAGGGCAGCTTTGGCTACACCTTC.

The gene calls are TRBV2 and TRBJ2-2, with 10 nucleotides matching TRBD2. The V gene end was trimmed by 8 bases and the J gene end by 7 bases; junction bases not matched to a gene: 13. Germline V gene lookup returns CDR1 SNHLY and CDR2 FYNNEI. CDR3 length: 16 amino acids. This chain's CDR3 is CASGGSGRAFRGELFF. CDR3 in DNA: TGTGCCAGCGGGGGGAGCGGGAGGGCCTTCCGCGGGGAGCTGTTTTTT.

The chain employs TRBV9 and TRBJ2-2; TRBD1 matches at 10 bases. Per the germline V gene, CDR1 is SGDLS and CDR2 is YYNGEE. V gave up 5 bases and J gave up 0 bases; unmatched junction bases: 4. The CDR3 is 16 residues long. CDR3 nucleotide sequence: TGTGCCAGCAGTCGGGGGACAGGGGCGAACACCGGGGAGCTGTTTTTT. It encodes CASSRGTGANTGELFF.

The J gene is TRBJ1-6, the V gene TRBV28; D remains unclear. Trimming stripped 5 bases from V and 0 bases from J, with 11 bases between. In germline, CDR1 is MDHEN, CDR2 SYDVKM. This CDR3 is 16 amino acids long. CDR3 in DNA: TGTGCCAGCAGTCTCCAACAGAGCTCCTATAATTCACCCCTCCACTTT. This sequence encodes CASSLQQSSYNSPLHF.

This chain links TRBV14 with TRBJ2-7, with 7 bases lining up with TRBD1. V lost 6 bases to trimming and J lost 3 bases; unmatched junction nucleotides: 5. Germline values: CDR1 SGHDN, CDR2 FVKESK. This CDR3 region has 13 residues. Here the CDR3 reads CASSPDRDYEQYF. The CDR3 bases are TGTGCCAGCAGTCCTGACAGGGACTACGAGCAGTACTTC.

The chain links TRBV4-2 to TRBJ1-5; weak D call: TRBD1 (5 bases). CDR3 size: 14 residues. From germline, CDR1 is LGHNA and CDR2 YNFKEQ. V was trimmed by 4 bases and J by 4 bases, leaving 11 bases between them. The CDR3 DNA sequence: TGTGCCAGCAGCCTGGGACTCCAGAATCAGCCCCAGCATTTT. Encoded protein: CASSLGLQNQPQHF.

This clone was found a few times. The chain has TRBV28 and TRBJ1-5; 7 nucleotides match TRBD1. The trim removed 3 bases at V and 6 bases at J, leaving 2 bases unmatched. Looked up from germline, CDR1 is MDHEN and CDR2 is SYDVKM. This CDR3 is 13 amino acids long. The CDR3 region is CASSLTGLQPQHF. CDR3 DNA: TGTGCCAGCAGTTTGACAGGGCTTCAGCCCCAGCATTTT.